These 20 T cell receptor beta chains came from one sample sequenced in a study of T cell responses to AZD1222 COVID-19 vaccine. Sequencing used immunoSEQ multiplex PCR; TCRdb keeps in-frame clones, though not all of them. The table has 95,000 to 150,000 clones, roughly 88% seen once; the top ten hold less than 6%. This specimen consisted of peripheral blood, obtained on day 0 of AZD1222 vaccination. Receptor source: an adult in good health.

The chain joins TRBV5-6 to TRBJ2-7, with a weak D call TRBD1 (6 bases). Germline CDR1 SGHDT, CDR2 YYEEEE. The CDR3 totals 13 residues. V was clipped by 2 bases and J by 6 bases, with 12 bases between them. CDR3 sequence (DNA): TGTGCCAGCAGCTTCCCGCAGGGGAGCGAGCAGTACTTC. Its translation is CASSFPQGSEQYF.

The V call is TRBV1, the J call TRBJ2-3; the DNA was not compared with TRBD2, the D call given in the table. TRBV1 is a pseudogene segment. The CDR3 runs to 16 residues. CDR3 sequence (DNA): TGCACCAGCAGCCAAGACCTAGCGGGGTGTAGGTATACGCAGTATTTT. It translates to CTSSQDLAGCRYTQYF.

V and J are TRBV4-1 and TRBJ2-1; TRBD2 is a possible D gene (5 bases). The germline V gene encodes CDR1 MGHRA and CDR2 YSYEKL. The germline V and J ends were trimmed by 0 bases and 2 bases, with 11 bases remaining between them. The CDR3 is 16 amino acids. The CDR3 DNA is TGCGCCAGCAGCCAAGACCAGCTAGCCACCTACAATGAGCAGTTCTTC. The encoded protein is CASSQDQLATYNEQFF.

Only one count was recorded for this clone. The chain links TRBV10-3 to TRBJ1-2, with 8 bases matching TRBD1. The J segment lost 8 bases and the V segment lost 3 bases, leaving 8 bases of the junction unmatched. Germline V lookup: CDR1 ENHRY, CDR2 SYGVKD. The CDR3 has 14 residues. The CDR3 nucleotides are TGTGCCATCAGTGACCCCGGACAGGGTGGCGGCTACACCTTC. This codes for CAISDPGQGGGYTF.

The chain joins TRBV27 to TRBJ2-3; 7 nucleotides match TRBD1. V lost 5 bases to trimming and J lost 1 base; unmatched junction nucleotides: 9. The CDR3 has 16 residues. Germline V gene data show CDR1 as MNHEY and CDR2 as SMNVEV (reference sequence). The CDR3 is CASSPLRQGRTDTQYF. The CDR3 DNA reads as TGTGCCAGCAGTCCACTCCGACAGGGTCGCACAGATACGCAGTATTTT.

This clone has more than one count but fewer than ten. The chain recombines TRBV5-6 with TRBJ2-7, with a weak D call TRBD2 (5 bases). Germline V CDR1 and CDR2: SGHDT, YYEEEE. The CDR3 is 15 amino acids. Trimming took off 3 bases at V and 2 bases at J, with 15 bases between the two ends. CDR3 bases: TGTGCCAGCAGCTCAGACCGCGGACTGGCCTACGAGCAGTACTTC. It codes for CASSSDRGLAYEQYF. Variable domain in full (rest from reference TRBV5-6 and TRBJ2-7): DAGVTQSPTHLIKTRGQQVTLRCSPKSGHDTVSWYQQALGQGPQFIFQYYEEEERQRGNFPDRFSGHQFPNYSSELNVNALLLGDSALYLCASSSDRGLAYEQYFGPGTRLTVT.

The genes are TRBV7-2 and TRBJ1-2; possible D gene TRBD1, 6 bases. Germline V gene data show CDR1 as SGHTA and CDR2 as FQGNSA. This CDR3 is built from 13 residues. Between the trimmed V and J ends, which lost 4 bases and 4 bases, there was a span of 10 bases. The CDR3, as DNA: TGTGCCAGCAGCTCCGGACAGCGCTATGGCTACACCTTC. It specifies CASSSGQRYGYTF.

The J gene is TRBJ1-1, the V gene TRBV5-1; the match to TRBD1 covers 7 bases. Unmatched junction bases numbered 14, after V lost 2 bases and J lost 4 bases. The CDR3 loop spans 17 amino acids. Looked up from germline, CDR1 is SGHRS and CDR2 is YFSETQ. In nucleotides, the CDR3 is TGCGCCAGCAGCTTCAAACGGGACAGCCTATTTGGCACTGAAGCTTTCTTT. The encoded protein is CASSFKRDSLFGTEAFF.

This sequence joins TRBV7-2 and TRBJ1-3; D is undetermined. The V gene's germline CDR1 is SGHTA and CDR2 FQGNSA. CDR3 size: 18 residues. V was clipped by 5 bases and J by 2 bases, with 22 bases between them. As DNA, the CDR3 is TGTGCCAGCAGCCCAAGGCCCGCGGGCATTATCGCTGGAAACACCATATATTTT. Translated: CASSPRPAGIIAGNTIYF. The entire variable domain, with the rest obtained from reference TRBV7-2 and TRBJ1-3, is as follows: GAGVSQSPSNKVTEKGKDVELRCDPISGHTALYWYRQSLGQGLEFLIYFQGNSAPDKSGLPSDRFSAERTGGSVSTLTIQRTQQEDSAVYLCASSPRPAGIIAGNTIYFGEGSWLTVV.

The chain uses TRBV12-3 or TRBV12-4 and TRBJ1-1; D gene uncertain. The CDR3 has 13 residues. Trimming removed 0 bases from V and 6 bases from J, with 8 bases in between. CDR3 protein: CASSLAGGAEAFF. CDR3 sequence (DNA): TGTGCCAGCAGTTTAGCGGGCGGGGCTGAAGCTTTCTTT.

This clone was detected a few times. V and J are TRBV7-9 and TRBJ1-2, with TRBD1 as a possible D gene (5 bases). V was trimmed by 8 bases and J by 3 bases, leaving 10 bases between them. The CDR3 is 12 amino acids. The germline CDR1 and CDR2 sequences are SEHNR and FQNEAQ (reference sequence). CDR3 coding DNA: TGTGCCAGCCTGCGGGGCGACTATGGCTACACCTTC. Translated, it gives CASLRGDYGYTF.

The rearrangement links TRBV15 to TRBJ1-4, with D hard to call. CDR3 length equals 15 residues. Germline lookup yields CDR1 LNHNV and CDR2 YYDKDF (reference sequence). V lost 5 bases, J lost 1 base, and 11 bases lay in between. This CDR3 reads CATSFSGVTNEKLFF. The CDR3 nucleotides are TGTGCCACCAGCTTCAGCGGAGTAACTAATGAAAAACTGTTTTTT.

This chain uses TRBV18 with TRBJ1-3; D uncertain. With 0 bases removed from V and 3 bases from J, the gap between germline ends came to 12 bases. There are 16 residues in the CDR3. CDR1 is KGHSH and CDR2 is LQKENI in the germline V gene. Here the CDR3 DNA reads TGTGCCAGCTCACCACCGAGGACCGCTCATGGAAACACCATATATTTT. This codes for CASSPPRTAHGNTIYF.

The chain recombines TRBV7-2 with TRBJ1-5; TRBD1 matches 9 bases. Germline V CDR1 and CDR2: SGHTA, FQGNSA. The CDR3 contains 15 residues. V trimming: 3 bases; J trimming: 4 bases; junction bases outside the gene matches: 4. CDR3 sequence: CASSFSTGGNQPQHF. Written as DNA, the CDR3 is TGTGCCAGCAGCTTCTCGACAGGGGGAAATCAGCCCCAGCATTTT.

In DNA, the CDR3 is TGTGCCAGCAGCTTAGTTCGGACCGCTTTAGGCGGGGAGCTGTTTTTT. It codes for CASSLVRTALGGELFF. The chain joins TRBV7-2 to TRBJ2-2; D uncertain. CDR1 is SGHTA and CDR2 is FQGNSA in the germline V gene. With 1 base removed from V and 7 bases from J, the gap between germline ends came to 16 bases. The CDR3 totals 16 residues.

J is TRBJ1-4 and V is TRBV9; TRBD1 agrees at 8 bases. J gave up 3 bases and V 3 bases, and 4 bases lay outside the gene matches. This CDR3 region has 15 residues. The V gene's germline CDR1 is SGDLS and CDR2 YYNGEE. Here the CDR3 reads CASSAGQAPNEKLFF. In nucleotides, the CDR3 is TGTGCCAGCAGCGCGGGACAGGCACCTAATGAAAAACTGTTTTTT.

This chain connects TRBV28 to TRBJ1-6, with D perhaps matching TRBD1 (6 bases). This CDR3 has 16 amino acids. Germline lookup yields CDR1 MDHEN and CDR2 SYDVKM. Trimming removed 5 bases at V and 7 bases at J, with 18 bases between. Here the CDR3 reads CASSTRGAGWNSPLHF. The CDR3 nucleotides read TGTGCCAGCAGTACAAGGGGGGCGGGGTGGAATTCACCCCTCCACTTT. The entire variable domain, with the rest obtained from reference TRBV28 and TRBJ1-6, is as follows: DVKVTQSSRYLVKRTGEKVFLECVQDMDHENMFWYRQDPGLGLRLIYFSYDVKMKEKGDIPEGYSVSREKKERFSLILESASTNQTSMYLCASSTRGAGWNSPLHFGNGTRLTVT.

Here the CDR3 reads CASTVRGGANYGYTF. Written as DNA, the CDR3 is TGTGCCAGCACCGTTAGGGGAGGGGCCAACTATGGCTACACCTTC. The rearrangement links TRBV28 to TRBJ1-2; D is perhaps TRBD1 (5 bases). There are 15 residues in the CDR3. CDR1 is MDHEN, CDR2 SYDVKM, per germline. Trimming took 7 bases from V and 2 from J, leaving 17 bases between them.

The V gene is TRBV28, the J gene TRBJ1-5, with a possible D match to TRBD1 (5 bases). CDR3 length: 15 residues. Germline V gene sequence: CDR1 MDHEN, CDR2 SYDVKM. V gave up 6 bases and J gave up 0 bases, with 12 bases separating them. For the CDR3, the DNA is TGTGCCAGCAGGGGGGACGCCTATAGCAATCAGCCCCAGCATTTT. Its protein product is CASRGDAYSNQPQHF.

The V and J genes are TRBV5-6 and TRBJ1-2; 8 bases are a match to TRBD1. With V trimmed by 4 bases and J by 0 bases, 5 bases remained unmatched. This CDR3 has 15 residues. Germline V lookup: CDR1 SGHDT, CDR2 YYEEEE. This CDR3 is CASSLDRGSNYGYTF. The DNA for the CDR3 is TGTGCCAGCAGCCTTGACAGGGGATCTAACTATGGCTACACCTTC.